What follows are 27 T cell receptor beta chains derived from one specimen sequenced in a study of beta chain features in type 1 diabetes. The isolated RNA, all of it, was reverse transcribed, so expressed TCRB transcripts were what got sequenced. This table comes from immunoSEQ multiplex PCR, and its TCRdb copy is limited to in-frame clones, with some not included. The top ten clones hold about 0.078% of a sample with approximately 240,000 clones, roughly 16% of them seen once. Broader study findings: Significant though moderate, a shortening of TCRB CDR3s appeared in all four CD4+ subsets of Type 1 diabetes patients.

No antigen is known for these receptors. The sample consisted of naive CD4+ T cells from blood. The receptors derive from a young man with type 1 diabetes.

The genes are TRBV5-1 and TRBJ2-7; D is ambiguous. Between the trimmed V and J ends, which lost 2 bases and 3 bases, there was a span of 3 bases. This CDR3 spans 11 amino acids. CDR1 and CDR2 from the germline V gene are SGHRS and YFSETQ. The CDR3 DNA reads TGCGCCAGCAGCTTTGGCTACGAGCAGTACTTC. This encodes CASSFGYEQYF.

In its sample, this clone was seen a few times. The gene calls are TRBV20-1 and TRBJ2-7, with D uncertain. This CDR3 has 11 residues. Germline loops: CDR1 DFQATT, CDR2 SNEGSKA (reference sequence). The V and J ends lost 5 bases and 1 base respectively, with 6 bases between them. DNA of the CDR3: TGCAGTGCTCTTAATTCCTACGAGCAGTACTTC. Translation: CSALNSYEQYF.

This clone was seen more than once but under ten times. CDR3: CATSRAGQGLGDTQYF. The CDR3 DNA reads TGTGCCACCAGCAGAGCGGGACAGGGACTAGGAGATACGCAGTATTTT. The chain uses TRBV15 and TRBJ2-3, with a weak D call TRBD1 (9 bases). There are 16 residues in the CDR3. CDR1 and CDR2 (germline): LNHNV, YYDKDF (reference sequence). Trimming shortened V by 1 base and J by 5 bases, and 16 bases separated the two germline ends.

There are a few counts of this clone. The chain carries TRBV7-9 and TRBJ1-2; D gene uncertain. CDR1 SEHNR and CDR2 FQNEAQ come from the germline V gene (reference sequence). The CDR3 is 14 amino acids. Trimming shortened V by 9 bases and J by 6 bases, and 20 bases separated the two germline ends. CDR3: CASLNPGSSHGYTF. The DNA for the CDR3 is TGTGCCAGTCTTAATCCGGGGAGTTCCCATGGCTACACCTTC.

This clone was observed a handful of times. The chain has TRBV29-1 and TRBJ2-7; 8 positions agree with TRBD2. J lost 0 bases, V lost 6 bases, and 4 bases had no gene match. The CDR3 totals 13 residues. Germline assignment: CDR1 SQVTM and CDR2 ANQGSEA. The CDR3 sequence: CSVRGVVSYEQYF. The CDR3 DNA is TGCAGCGTGCGGGGGGTAGTCTCCTACGAGCAGTACTTC.

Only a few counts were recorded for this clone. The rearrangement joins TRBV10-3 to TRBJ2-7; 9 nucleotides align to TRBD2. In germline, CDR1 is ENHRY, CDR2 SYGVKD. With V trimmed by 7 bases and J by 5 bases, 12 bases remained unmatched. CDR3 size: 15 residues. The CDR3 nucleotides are TGTGCCATCACCCGAGAGGCGGGAGGGCCTGACGAGCAGTACTTC. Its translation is CAITREAGGPDEQYF.

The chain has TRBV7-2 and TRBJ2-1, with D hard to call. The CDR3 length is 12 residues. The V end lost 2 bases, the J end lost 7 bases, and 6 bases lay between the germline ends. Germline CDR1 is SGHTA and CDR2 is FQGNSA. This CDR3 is CASSLFGNEQFF. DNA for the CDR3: TGTGCCAGCAGCTTATTTGGTAATGAGCAGTTCTTC. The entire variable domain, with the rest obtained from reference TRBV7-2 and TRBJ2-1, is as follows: GAGVSQSPSNKVTEKGKDVELRCDPISGHTALYWYRQSLGQGLEFLIYFQGNSAPDKSGLPSDRFSAERTGGSVSTLTIQRTQQEDSAVYLCASSLFGNEQFFGPGTRLTVL.

The CDR3 sequence: CASSLDGNYGYTF. Here the CDR3 DNA reads TGTGCCAGCAGCTTAGACGGAAACTATGGCTACACCTTC. The V and J genes are TRBV13 and TRBJ1-2; D is uncertain. Looked up from germline, CDR1 is PRHDT and CDR2 is FYEKMQ (reference sequence). The ends were cut back, 1 base at V and 2 bases at J, with 5 bases in the middle. The CDR3 has 13 residues.

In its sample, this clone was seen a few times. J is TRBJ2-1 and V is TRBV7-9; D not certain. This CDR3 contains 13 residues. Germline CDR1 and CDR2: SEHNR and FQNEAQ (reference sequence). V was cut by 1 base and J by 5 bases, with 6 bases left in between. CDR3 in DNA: TGTGCCAGCAGCTTAGTCACAAACAATGAGCAGTTCTTC. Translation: CASSLVTNNEQFF.

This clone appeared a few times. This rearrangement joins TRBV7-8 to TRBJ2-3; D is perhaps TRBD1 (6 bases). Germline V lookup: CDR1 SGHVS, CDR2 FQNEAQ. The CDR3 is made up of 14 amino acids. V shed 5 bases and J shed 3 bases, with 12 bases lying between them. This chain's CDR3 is CASSVKQGTDTQYF. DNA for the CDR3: TGTGCCAGCAGCGTGAAACAGGGAACAGATACGCAGTATTTT.

Here the CDR3 DNA reads TGTGCCGGGATGACAGGGAGGGACACCGGGGAGCTGTTTTTT. Its protein is CAGMTGRDTGELFF. The gene calls are TRBV2 and TRBJ2-2; perhaps D is TRBD1 or TRBD2 (7 bases each). The CDR3 length is 14 residues. Between the trimmed V and J ends, which lost 11 bases and 3 bases, there was a span of 16 bases. CDR1 SNHLY and CDR2 FYNNEI come from the germline V gene.

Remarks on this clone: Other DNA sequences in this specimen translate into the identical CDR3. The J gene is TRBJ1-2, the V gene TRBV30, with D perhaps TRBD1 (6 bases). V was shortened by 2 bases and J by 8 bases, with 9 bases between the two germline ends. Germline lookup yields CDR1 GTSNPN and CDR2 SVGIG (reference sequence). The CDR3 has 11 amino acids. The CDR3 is CAWSPGGGYTF. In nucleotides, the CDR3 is TGTGCCTGGAGTCCCGGGGGCGGCTACACCTTC.

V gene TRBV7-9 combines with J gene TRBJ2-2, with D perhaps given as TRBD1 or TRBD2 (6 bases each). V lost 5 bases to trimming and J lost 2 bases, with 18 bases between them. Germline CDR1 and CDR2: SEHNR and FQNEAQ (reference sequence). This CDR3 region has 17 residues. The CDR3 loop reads CASSVGGLSSNTGELFF. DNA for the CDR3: TGTGCCAGCAGCGTAGGGGGACTTTCCAGTAACACCGGGGAGCTGTTTTTT.

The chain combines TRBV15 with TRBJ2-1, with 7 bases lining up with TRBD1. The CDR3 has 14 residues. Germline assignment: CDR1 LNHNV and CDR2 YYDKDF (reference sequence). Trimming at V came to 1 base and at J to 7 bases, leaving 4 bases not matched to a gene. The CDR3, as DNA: TGTGCCACCAGCAGAGCCGGGACAGCAAATGAGCAGTTCTTC. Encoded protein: CATSRAGTANEQFF.

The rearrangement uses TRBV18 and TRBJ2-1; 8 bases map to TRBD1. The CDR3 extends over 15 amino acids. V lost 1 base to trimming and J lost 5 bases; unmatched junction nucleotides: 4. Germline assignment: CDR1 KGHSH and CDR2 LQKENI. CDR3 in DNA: TGTGCCAGCTCACCACGGACAGGGCCTAACAATGAGCAGTTCTTC. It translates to CASSPRTGPNNEQFF.

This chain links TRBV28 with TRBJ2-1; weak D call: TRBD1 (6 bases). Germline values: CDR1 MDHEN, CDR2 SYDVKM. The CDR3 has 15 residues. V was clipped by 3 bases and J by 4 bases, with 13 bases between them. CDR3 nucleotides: TGTGCCAGCAGTTTGGGAGACAGGAATTACAATGAGCAGTTCTTC. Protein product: CASSLGDRNYNEQFF.

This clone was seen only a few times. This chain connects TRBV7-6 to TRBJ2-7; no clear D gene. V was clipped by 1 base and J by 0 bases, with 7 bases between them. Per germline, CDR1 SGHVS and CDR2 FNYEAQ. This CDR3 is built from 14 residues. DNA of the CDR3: TGTGCCAGCAGCTTAGGAAGGGCCTCCTACGAGCAGTACTTC. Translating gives CASSLGRASYEQYF.

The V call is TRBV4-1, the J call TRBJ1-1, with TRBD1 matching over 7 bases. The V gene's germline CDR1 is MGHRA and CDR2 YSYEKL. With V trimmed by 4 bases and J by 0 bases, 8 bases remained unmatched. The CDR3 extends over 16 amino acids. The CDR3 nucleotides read TGCGCCAGCAGCCCCACAGGGGAACGGTTGAACACTGAAGCTTTCTTT. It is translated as CASSPTGERLNTEAFF.

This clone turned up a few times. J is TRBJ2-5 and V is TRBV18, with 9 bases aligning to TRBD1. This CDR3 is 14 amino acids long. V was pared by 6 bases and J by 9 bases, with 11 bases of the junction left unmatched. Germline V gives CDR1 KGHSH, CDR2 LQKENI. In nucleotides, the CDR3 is TGTGCCAGCTCCGAGGGACAGGGACGTGGGGCCCAGTACTTC. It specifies CASSEGQGRGAQYF.

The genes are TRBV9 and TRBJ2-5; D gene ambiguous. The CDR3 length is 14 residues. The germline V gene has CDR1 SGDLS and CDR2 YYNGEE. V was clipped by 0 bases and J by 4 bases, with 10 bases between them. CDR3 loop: CASSVAPAPETQYF. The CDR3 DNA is TGTGCCAGCAGCGTAGCCCCGGCCCCAGAGACCCAGTACTTC.

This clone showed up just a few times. The CDR3 sequence: CASSPQGSGANVLTF. CDR3 sequence (DNA): TGTGCCAGCAGCCCTCAGGGCTCTGGGGCCAACGTCCTGACTTTC. This chain connects TRBV7-2 to TRBJ2-6; possibly TRBD1 for D (5 bases). The CDR3 is 15 amino acids. Looked up from germline, CDR1 is SGHTA and CDR2 is FQGNSA. Trimming removed 5 bases from V and 0 bases from J, with 8 bases in between.

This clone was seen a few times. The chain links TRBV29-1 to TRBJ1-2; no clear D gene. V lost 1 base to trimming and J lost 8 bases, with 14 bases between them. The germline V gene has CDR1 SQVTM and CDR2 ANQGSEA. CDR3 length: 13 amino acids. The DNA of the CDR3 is TGCAGCGTTGAAGCCCTGATCTCCGCCGGCTACACCTTC. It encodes CSVEALISAGYTF.

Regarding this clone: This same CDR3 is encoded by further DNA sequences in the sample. CDR3 residues: CAWRRTEAFF. The CDR3 DNA is TGTGCCTGGAGGAGGACTGAAGCTTTCTTT. The V and J genes are TRBV30 and TRBJ1-1; D not certain. V gave up 3 bases and J gave up 5 bases, with 4 bases separating them. Germline V gene data show CDR1 as GTSNPN and CDR2 as SVGIG (reference sequence). The CDR3 contains 10 residues. Based on the CDR3 plus reference TRBV30 and TRBJ1-1, the full variable domain is SQTIHQWPATLVQPVGSPLSLECTVEGTSNPNLYWYRQAAGRGLQLLFYSVGIGQISSEVPQNLSASRPQDRQFILSSKKLLLSDSGFYLCAWRRTEAFFGQGTRLTVV.

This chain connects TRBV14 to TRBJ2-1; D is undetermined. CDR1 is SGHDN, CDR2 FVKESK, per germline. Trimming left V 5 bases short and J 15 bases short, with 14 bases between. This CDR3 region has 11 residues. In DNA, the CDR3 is TGTGCCAGCAGCACACGCCGTCGGTGGTTCTTC. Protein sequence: CASSTRRRWFF.

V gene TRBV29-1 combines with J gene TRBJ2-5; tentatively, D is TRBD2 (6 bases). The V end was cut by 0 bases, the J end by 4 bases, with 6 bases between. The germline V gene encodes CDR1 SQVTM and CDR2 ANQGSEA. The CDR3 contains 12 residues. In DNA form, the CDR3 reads TGCAGCGTTGAAGAGGGGGGAGAGACCCAGTACTTC. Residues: CSVEEGGETQYF.

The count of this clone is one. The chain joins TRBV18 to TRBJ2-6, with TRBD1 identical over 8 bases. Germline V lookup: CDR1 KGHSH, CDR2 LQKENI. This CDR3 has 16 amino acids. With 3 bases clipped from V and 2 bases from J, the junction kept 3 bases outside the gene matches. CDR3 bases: TGTGCCAGCTCACCTCAACAGGGGGCTGGGGCCAACGTCCTGACTTTC. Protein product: CASSPQQGAGANVLTF. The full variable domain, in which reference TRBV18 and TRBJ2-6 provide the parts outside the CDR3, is NAGVMQNPRHLVRRRGQEARLRCSPMKGHSHVYWYRQLPEEGLKFMVYLQKENIIDESGMPKERFSAEFPKEGPSILRIQQVVRGDSAAYFCASSPQQGAGANVLTFGAGSRLTVL.

CDR3 sequence (DNA): TGTGCCAGCAGCCGGACAGGGATAGGAACAGATACGCAGTATTTT. Translated, it gives CASSRTGIGTDTQYF. The chain couples TRBV7-9 to TRBJ2-3, with 8 bases that match TRBD1. V was pared by 5 bases and J by 3 bases, with 7 bases of the junction left unmatched. The CDR3 has 15 residues. Germline V gives CDR1 SEHNR, CDR2 FQNEAQ (reference sequence).